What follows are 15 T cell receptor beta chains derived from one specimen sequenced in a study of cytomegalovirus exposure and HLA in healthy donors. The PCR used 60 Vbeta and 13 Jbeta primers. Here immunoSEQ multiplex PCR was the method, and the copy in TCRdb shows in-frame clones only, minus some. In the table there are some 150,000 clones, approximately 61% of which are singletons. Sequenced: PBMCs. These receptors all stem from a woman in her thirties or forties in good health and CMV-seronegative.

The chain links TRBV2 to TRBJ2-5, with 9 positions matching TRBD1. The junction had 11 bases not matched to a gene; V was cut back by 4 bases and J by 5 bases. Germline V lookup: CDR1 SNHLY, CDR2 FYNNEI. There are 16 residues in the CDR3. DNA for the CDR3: TGTGCCAGCAGTGGTGAGGGGACAGGGACAGGGGAGACCCAGTACTTC. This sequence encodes CASSGEGTGTGETQYF.

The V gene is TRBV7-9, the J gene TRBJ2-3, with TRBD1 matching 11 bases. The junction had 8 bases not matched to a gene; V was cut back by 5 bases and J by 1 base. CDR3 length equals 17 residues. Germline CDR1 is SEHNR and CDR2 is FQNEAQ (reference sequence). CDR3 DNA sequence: TGTGCCAGCAGCCATACTGGACAGGGGGCAGGCACAGATACGCAGTATTTT. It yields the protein CASSHTGQGAGTDTQYF. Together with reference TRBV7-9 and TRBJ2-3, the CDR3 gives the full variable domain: DTGVSQNPRHKITKRGQNVTFRCDPISEHNRLYWYRQTLGQGPEFLTYFQNEAQLEKSRLLSDRFSAERPKGSFSTLEIQRTEQGDSAMYLCASSHTGQGAGTDTQYFGPGTRLTVL.

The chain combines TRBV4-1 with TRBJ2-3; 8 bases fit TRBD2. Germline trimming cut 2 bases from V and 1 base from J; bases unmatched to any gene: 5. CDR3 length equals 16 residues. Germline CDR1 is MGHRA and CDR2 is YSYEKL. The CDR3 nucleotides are TGCGCCAGCAGCCAATCCAGCGGGGGCCGCACAGATACGCAGTATTTT. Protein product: CASSQSSGGRTDTQYF.

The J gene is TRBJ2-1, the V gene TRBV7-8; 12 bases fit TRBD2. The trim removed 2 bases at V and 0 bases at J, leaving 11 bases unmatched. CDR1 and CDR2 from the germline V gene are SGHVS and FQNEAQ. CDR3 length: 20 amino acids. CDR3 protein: CASSLRSITSGGSSYNEQFF. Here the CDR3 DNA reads TGTGCCAGCAGCTTAAGGTCCATCACTAGCGGGGGGAGCTCCTACAATGAGCAGTTCTTC.

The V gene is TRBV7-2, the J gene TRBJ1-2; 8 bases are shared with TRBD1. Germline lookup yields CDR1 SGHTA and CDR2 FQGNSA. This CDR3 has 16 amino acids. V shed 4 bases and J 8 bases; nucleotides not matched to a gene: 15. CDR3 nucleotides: TGTGCCAGCAGCTCGGTTCGACTCAGGGGGCAGGGAGGCTACACCTTC. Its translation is CASSSVRLRGQGGYTF.

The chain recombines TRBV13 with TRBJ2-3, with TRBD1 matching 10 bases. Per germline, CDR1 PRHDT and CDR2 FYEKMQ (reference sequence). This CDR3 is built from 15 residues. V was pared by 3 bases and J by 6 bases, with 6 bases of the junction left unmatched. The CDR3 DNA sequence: TGTGCCAGCAGCTTTGACAGGGGGCGAGGGGATACGCAGTATTTT. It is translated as CASSFDRGRGDTQYF.

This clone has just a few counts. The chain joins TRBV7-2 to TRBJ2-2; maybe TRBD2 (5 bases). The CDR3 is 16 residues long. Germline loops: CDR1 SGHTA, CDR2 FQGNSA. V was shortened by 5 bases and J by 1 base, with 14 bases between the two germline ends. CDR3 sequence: CASSQTWGVNTGELFF. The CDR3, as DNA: TGTGCCAGCAGCCAAACTTGGGGAGTGAACACCGGGGAGCTGTTTTTT.

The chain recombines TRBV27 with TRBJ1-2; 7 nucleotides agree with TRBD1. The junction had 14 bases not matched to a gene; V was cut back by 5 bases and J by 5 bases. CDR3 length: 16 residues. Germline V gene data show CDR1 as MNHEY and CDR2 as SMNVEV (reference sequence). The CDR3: CASSLAWTDRVYGYTF. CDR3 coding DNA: TGTGCCAGCAGTCTTGCTTGGACAGACAGGGTTTATGGCTACACCTTC.

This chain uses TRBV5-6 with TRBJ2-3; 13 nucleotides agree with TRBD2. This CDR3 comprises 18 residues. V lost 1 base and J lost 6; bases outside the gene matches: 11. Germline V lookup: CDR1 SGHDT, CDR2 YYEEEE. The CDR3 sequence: CASSLTSGGVWAGDTQYF. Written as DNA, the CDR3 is TGTGCCAGCAGCTTGACTAGCGGGGGGGTCTGGGCGGGGGATACGCAGTATTTT.

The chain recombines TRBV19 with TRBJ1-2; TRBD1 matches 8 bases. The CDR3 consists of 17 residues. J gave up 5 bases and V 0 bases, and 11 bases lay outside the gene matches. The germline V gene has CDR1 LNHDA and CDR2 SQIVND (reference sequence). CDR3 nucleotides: TGTGCCAGTAGTATAGAGGAAACAGGGGGTTCTATTTATGGCTACACCTTC. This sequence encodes CASSIEETGGSIYGYTF.

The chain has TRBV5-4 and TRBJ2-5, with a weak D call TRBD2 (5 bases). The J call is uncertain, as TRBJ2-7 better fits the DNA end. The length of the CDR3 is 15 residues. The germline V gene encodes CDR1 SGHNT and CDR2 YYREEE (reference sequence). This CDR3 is CASSPGEGTTYEQYF. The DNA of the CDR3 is TGTGCCAGCAGCCCCGGAGAGGGAACCACCTACGAGCAGTACTTC.

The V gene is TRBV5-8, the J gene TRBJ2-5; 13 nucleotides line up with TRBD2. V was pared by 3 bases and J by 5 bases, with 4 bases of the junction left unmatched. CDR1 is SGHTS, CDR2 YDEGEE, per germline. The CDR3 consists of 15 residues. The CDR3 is CASSSGLAGSETQYF. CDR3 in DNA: TGTGCCAGCAGCTCGGGACTAGCGGGGTCTGAGACCCAGTACTTC.

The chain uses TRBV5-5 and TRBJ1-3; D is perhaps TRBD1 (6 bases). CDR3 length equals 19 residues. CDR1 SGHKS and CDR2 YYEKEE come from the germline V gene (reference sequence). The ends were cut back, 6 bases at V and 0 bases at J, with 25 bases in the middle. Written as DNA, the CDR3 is TGTGCCAGCACCCCAGGTCCCCTCTACAGGGACAACTCTGGAAACACCATATATTTT. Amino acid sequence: CASTPGPLYRDNSGNTIYF.

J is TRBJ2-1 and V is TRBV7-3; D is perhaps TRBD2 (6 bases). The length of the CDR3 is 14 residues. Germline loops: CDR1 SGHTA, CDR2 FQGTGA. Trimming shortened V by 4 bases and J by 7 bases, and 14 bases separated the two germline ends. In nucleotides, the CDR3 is TGTGCCAGCAGCTCCCAAGCGGGCCTTAATGAGCAGTTCTTC. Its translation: CASSSQAGLNEQFF.

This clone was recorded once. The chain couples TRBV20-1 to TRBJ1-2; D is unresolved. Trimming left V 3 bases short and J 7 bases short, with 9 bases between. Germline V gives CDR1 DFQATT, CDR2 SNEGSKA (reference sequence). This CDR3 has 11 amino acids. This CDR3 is CSASRPTGYTF. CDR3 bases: TGCAGTGCTAGCAGGCCGACTGGCTACACCTTC.